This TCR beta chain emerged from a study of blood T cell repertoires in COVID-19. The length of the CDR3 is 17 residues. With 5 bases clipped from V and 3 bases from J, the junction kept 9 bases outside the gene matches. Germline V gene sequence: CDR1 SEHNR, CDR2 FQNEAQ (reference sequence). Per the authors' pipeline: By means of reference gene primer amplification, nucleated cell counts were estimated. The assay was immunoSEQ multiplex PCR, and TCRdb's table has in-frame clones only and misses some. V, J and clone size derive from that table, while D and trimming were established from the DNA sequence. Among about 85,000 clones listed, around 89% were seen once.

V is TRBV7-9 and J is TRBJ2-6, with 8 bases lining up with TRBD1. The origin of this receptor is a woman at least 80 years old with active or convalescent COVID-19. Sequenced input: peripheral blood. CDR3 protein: CASSPTDRGNGANVLTF. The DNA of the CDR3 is TGTGCCAGCAGCCCAACCGACAGGGGCAATGGGGCCAACGTCCTGACTTTC. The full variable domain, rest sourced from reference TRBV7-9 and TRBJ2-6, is DTGVSQNPRHKITKRGQNVTFRCDPISEHNRLYWYRQTLGQGPEFLTYFQNEAQLEKSRLLSDRFSAERPKGSFSTLEIQRTEQGDSAMYLCASSPTDRGNGANVLTFGAGSRLTVL.